This passage covers 28 T cell receptor beta chains from one sample sequenced in a study of cytomegalovirus exposure and HLA in healthy donors. It was with 60 Vbeta and 13 Jbeta primers that the PCR ran. The method was immunoSEQ multiplex PCR; TCRdb's version includes in-frame clones alone and lacks a portion of them. Of 110,000 to 150,000 clones detected, approximately 68% appear once; the ten largest clones hold 2% to 2.5%. What was sequenced was PBMCs. These receptors were obtained from a middle-aged man in good health and CMV-seronegative.

The chain joins TRBV2 to TRBJ2-5; 8 bases fit TRBD2. Germline V gene sequence: CDR1 SNHLY, CDR2 FYNNEI. The CDR3 is 14 amino acids. Trimming cost V 6 bases and J 2 bases; bases outside gene matches: 5. CDR3 protein: CASRAQRGQETQYF. The CDR3 coding sequence is TGTGCCAGCAGGGCCCAGCGGGGGCAAGAGACCCAGTACTTC.

The CDR3 sequence: CASSVEGASGGALVNEQFF. CDR3 sequence (DNA): TGTGCCAGCAGCGTCGAGGGGGCGAGCGGGGGGGCATTGGTGAATGAGCAGTTCTTC. This chain links TRBV9 with TRBJ2-1; 10 bases line up with TRBD2. The CDR3 loop spans 19 amino acids. Trimming at V came to 2 bases and at J to 7 bases, leaving 18 bases not matched to a gene. Looked up from germline, CDR1 is SGDLS and CDR2 is YYNGEE.

The chain joins TRBV28 to TRBJ1-2, with 7 nucleotides matching TRBD1. The CDR3 is 14 residues long. CDR1 MDHEN and CDR2 SYDVKM come from the germline V gene. J lost 3 bases, V lost 7 bases, and 8 bases had no gene match. The CDR3 protein is CASTNGTVYYGYTF. The CDR3 nucleotides read TGTGCCAGCACAAACGGGACAGTATACTATGGCTACACCTTC.

V is TRBV19 and J is TRBJ2-1; 10 positions match TRBD1. V gave up 6 bases and J gave up 7 bases; unmatched junction bases: 6. This CDR3 comprises 14 residues. The germline V gene encodes CDR1 LNHDA and CDR2 SQIVND (reference sequence). CDR3 in DNA: TGTGCCAGTAGCCGACAGGGGGCAGGTAATGAGCAGTTCTTC. Protein product: CASSRQGAGNEQFF.

This clone occurred a few times. The chain uses TRBV5-6 and TRBJ2-6; no reliable D call. In germline, CDR1 is SGHDT, CDR2 YYEEEE. V dropped 1 base and J dropped 0 bases, with 5 bases sitting between them. The CDR3 covers 15 residues. The DNA for the CDR3 is TGTGCCAGCAGCTTGATGAGCTCTGGGGCCAACGTCCTGACTTTC. Its translation: CASSLMSSGANVLTF.

The rearrangement joins TRBV5-4 to TRBJ1-2; D ambiguous. V was cut by 4 bases and J by 0 bases, with 10 bases left in between. This CDR3 is 14 amino acids long. The germline V gene has CDR1 SGHNT and CDR2 YYREEE (reference sequence). As DNA, the CDR3 is TGTGCCAGCAGCCTGGAGCTAGCTAACTATGGCTACACCTTC. Translated, it gives CASSLELANYGYTF.

V is TRBV5-5 and J is TRBJ2-2, with D possibly being TRBD2 (5 bases). CDR1 and CDR2 from the germline V gene are SGHKS and YYEKEE (reference sequence). V was trimmed by 2 bases and J by 1 base, leaving 12 bases between them. This CDR3 is built from 16 residues. The CDR3 here is CASSFPGVMNTGELFF. CDR3 DNA: TGTGCCAGCAGCTTCCCCGGGGTCATGAACACCGGGGAGCTGTTTTTT.

Only one count was recorded for this clone. V is TRBV6-6 and J is TRBJ1-3; D remains ambiguous. V was pared by 5 bases and J by 4 bases, with 12 bases between. Germline CDR1 MNHNY, CDR2 SVGAGI (reference sequence). This CDR3 is 14 amino acids long. The CDR3 sequence: CASSPRSLGNTIYF. CDR3 nucleotide sequence: TGTGCCAGCAGTCCCCGCAGTTTAGGAAACACCATATATTTT.

The chain has TRBV4-1 and TRBJ2-5; tentative D call: TRBD2 (6 bases). V dropped 1 base and J dropped 1 base, with 13 bases sitting between them. The CDR3 is 16 amino acids. Germline CDR1 MGHRA, CDR2 YSYEKL. The CDR3 DNA is TGCGCCAGCAGCCAAGCTCCTAGCGTTCCCCAAGAGACCCAGTACTTC. This gives the protein CASSQAPSVPQETQYF.

This chain joins TRBV14 and TRBJ2-7, with 8 bases lining up with TRBD1. Germline V lookup: CDR1 SGHDN, CDR2 FVKESK. Unmatched junction bases numbered 6, after V lost 5 bases and J lost 6 bases. The CDR3 consists of 13 residues. The CDR3, as DNA: TGTGCCAGCAGCACCAGGACAGGGCGCGAGCAGTACTTC. Amino acid sequence: CASSTRTGREQYF.

The chain has TRBV7-8 and TRBJ2-7; perhaps TRBD1 as D (6 bases). V was trimmed by 3 bases and J by 0 bases, leaving 9 bases between them. This CDR3 comprises 14 residues. Per the germline V gene, CDR1 is SGHVS and CDR2 is FQNEAQ. CDR3 nucleotides: TGTGCCAGCAGCTTGGGGACAAACTCCTACGAGCAGTACTTC. Translation: CASSLGTNSYEQYF.

This clone was seen only once. The chain has TRBV18 and TRBJ1-5; the D gene is possibly TRBD1 (6 bases). CDR1 and CDR2 (germline): KGHSH, LQKENI. The CDR3 spans 15 residues. V was shortened by 4 bases and J by 6 bases, with 16 bases between the two germline ends. The CDR3 loop reads CASSLLTGTGQPQHF. CDR3 nucleotides: TGTGCCAGCTCACTACTCACAGGGACGGGTCAGCCCCAGCATTTT.

J is TRBJ1-5 and V is TRBV29-1, with 9 bases lining up with TRBD1. Trimming took 6 bases from V and 7 from J; bases not matched to a gene: 7. This CDR3 has 13 amino acids. CDR1 is SQVTM, CDR2 ANQGSEA, per germline. The CDR3 reads CSVMTGGDQPQHF. The CDR3, as DNA: TGCAGCGTGATGACAGGGGGGGACCAGCCCCAGCATTTT. Full variable domain (rest looked up from reference TRBV29-1 and TRBJ1-5): SAVISQKPSRDICQRGTSLTIQCQVDSQVTMMFWYRQQPGQSLTLIATANQGSEATYESGFVIDKFPISRPNLTFSTLTVSNMSPEDSSIYLCSVMTGGDQPQHFGDGTRLSIL.

The chain recombines TRBV10-3 with TRBJ2-1; TRBD2 aligns across 7 bases. CDR1 is ENHRY, CDR2 SYGVKD, per germline. With 0 bases clipped from V and 10 bases from J, the junction kept 9 bases outside the gene matches. The CDR3 runs 15 residues. The CDR3 bases are TGTGCCATCAGTGAGTCTAGGCGGGAGCGTCGAGAGCAGTTCTTC. Translating it yields CAISESRRERREQFF.

The chain couples TRBV6-5 to TRBJ1-3; possibly TRBD1 for D (6 bases). Trimming took off 2 bases at V and 5 bases at J, with 10 bases between the two ends. Germline-derived CDR1 and CDR2 are MNHEY and SVGAGI. The CDR3 sequence is 14 residues long. CDR3 in DNA: TGTGCCAGCAGTTACAGCAGGGGAAGAAACACCATATATTTT. This codes for CASSYSRGRNTIYF.

V usage is TRBV30 and J usage is TRBJ2-5; perhaps TRBD2 as D (5 bases). Germline CDR1 and CDR2: GTSNPN and SVGIG (reference sequence). V was clipped by 4 bases and J by 11 bases, with 17 bases between them. The CDR3 consists of 12 residues. The CDR3 DNA reads as TGTGCCTGGACCCTAGGAGGTCCGGAGCAGTACTTC. Translating gives CAWTLGGPEQYF.

This clone was found a few times. The J gene is TRBJ2-1, the V gene TRBV20-1; D gene ambiguous. This CDR3 contains 11 residues. In germline, CDR1 is DFQATT, CDR2 SNEGSKA (reference sequence). The V gene lost 1 base and the J gene lost 7 bases, with 5 bases spanning the gap. CDR3 amino acids: CSARGPNEQFF. CDR3 bases: TGCAGTGCTAGAGGGCCGAATGAGCAGTTCTTC.

The CDR3 DNA sequence: TGTGCCAGCTCACCCGTCGGACAGGGCTCCTCTGGGGCCAACGTCCTGACTTTC. Amino acids: CASSPVGQGSSGANVLTF. This chain joins TRBV18 and TRBJ2-6; TRBD1 aligns across 8 bases. There are 18 residues in the CDR3. Germline-derived CDR1 and CDR2 are KGHSH and LQKENI. V shed 3 bases, J shed 0 bases, and the junction held 7 bases outside the gene matches. The complete variable domain, with remaining parts taken from reference TRBV18 and TRBJ2-6, reads NAGVMQNPRHLVRRRGQEARLRCSPMKGHSHVYWYRQLPEEGLKFMVYLQKENIIDESGMPKERFSAEFPKEGPSILRIQQVVRGDSAAYFCASSPVGQGSSGANVLTFGAGSRLTVL.

The rearrangement links TRBV5-1 to TRBJ1-1; 8 nucleotides match TRBD1. The CDR3 length is 16 residues. V was pared by 1 base and J by 0 bases, with 5 bases of the junction left unmatched. The germline gives CDR1 SGHRS, CDR2 YFSETQ. CDR3 nucleotide sequence: TGCGCCAGCAGCTTGTTGACAGGGGCCCTGAACACTGAAGCTTTCTTT. Translated: CASSLLTGALNTEAFF. The variable domain in full, with the rest retrieved from reference TRBV5-1 and TRBJ1-1, is KAGVTQTPRYLIKTRGQQVTLSCSPISGHRSVSWYQQTPGQGLQFLFEYFSETQRNKGNFPGRFSGRQFSNSRSEMNVSTLELGDSALYLCASSLLTGALNTEAFFGQGTRLTVV.

This clone showed up just a few times. The rearrangement links TRBV15 to TRBJ1-5; D unclear. Germline values: CDR1 LNHNV, CDR2 YYDKDF (reference sequence). V was pared by 6 bases and J by 0 bases, with 6 bases between. This CDR3 has 13 amino acids. CDR3 region: CATRGDSNQPQHF. In DNA form, the CDR3 reads TGTGCCACCAGGGGAGATAGCAATCAGCCCCAGCATTTT. The full variable domain, rest sourced from reference TRBV15 and TRBJ1-5, is DAMVIQNPRYQVTQFGKPVTLSCSQTLNHNVMYWYQQKSSQAPKLLFHYYDKDFNNEADTPDNFQSRRPNTSFCFLDIRSPGLGDTAMYLCATRGDSNQPQHFGDGTRLSIL.

This sequence joins TRBV4-1 and TRBJ2-7, with 11 bases identical to TRBD2. The germline V gene has CDR1 MGHRA and CDR2 YSYEKL. The trim removed 1 base at V and 0 bases at J, leaving 5 bases unmatched. This CDR3 has 17 amino acids. The chain's CDR3 is CASSQVGLAGSSYEQYF. The CDR3 DNA is TGCGCCAGCAGCCAAGTAGGACTAGCGGGTAGCTCCTACGAGCAGTACTTC.

This clone turned up a few times. The chain uses TRBV4-2 and TRBJ2-2; 8 bases agree with TRBD2. The germline CDR1 and CDR2 sequences are LGHNA and YNFKEQ. The CDR3 consists of 16 residues. Unmatched junction bases numbered 6, after V lost 2 bases and J lost 4 bases. The CDR3 protein is CASSQRAGAATGELFF. The CDR3 bases are TGTGCCAGCAGCCAAAGAGCGGGGGCCGCCACCGGGGAGCTGTTTTTT.

This sequence joins TRBV18 and TRBJ2-7; 9 positions match TRBD1. Germline V gene data show CDR1 as KGHSH and CDR2 as LQKENI. This CDR3 comprises 14 residues. J lost 0 bases, V lost 6 bases, and 3 bases had no gene match. The CDR3 DNA is TGTGCCAGCTCCCGGGGACAGGGCTCCTACGAGCAGTACTTC. This translates into CASSRGQGSYEQYF.

The chain has TRBV7-7 and TRBJ2-1; D perhaps matches TRBD2 (6 bases). The CDR3 has 14 amino acids. V lost 0 bases and J 8 bases, leaving 11 bases between the germline ends. The germline V gene encodes CDR1 SSHAT and CDR2 FNYEAQ (reference sequence). This CDR3 reads CASSLARGSDEQFF. The CDR3 region has the DNA TGTGCCAGCAGCTTAGCTCGGGGGAGCGATGAGCAGTTCTTC.

J is TRBJ2-5 and V is TRBV5-6; TRBD2 matches 14 bases. V trimming: 5 bases; J trimming: 6 bases; junction bases outside the gene matches: 6. CDR3 size: 15 residues. The germline gives CDR1 SGHDT, CDR2 YYEEEE. The CDR3 loop reads CASRKTSGGAKTQYF. The CDR3 DNA is TGTGCCAGCAGGAAGACTAGCGGGGGGGCAAAGACCCAGTACTTC.

The V gene is TRBV28, the J gene TRBJ2-5; D may be TRBD2 (6 bases). CDR3 length: 15 amino acids. CDR1 MDHEN and CDR2 SYDVKM come from the germline V gene. The germline V and J ends were trimmed by 5 bases and 5 bases, with 18 bases remaining between them. The DNA of the CDR3 is TGTGCCAGCAGTCCATGGCGGAGGGAGTTGGAGACCCAGTACTTC. Amino acid sequence: CASSPWRRELETQYF.

The chain combines TRBV30 with TRBJ2-5; 7 nucleotides line up with TRBD2. This CDR3 is 11 amino acids long. Germline values: CDR1 GTSNPN, CDR2 SVGIG (reference sequence). V dropped 8 bases and J dropped 3; count of bases not matched to a gene: 3. The CDR3 loop reads CASGVEETQYF. CDR3 coding DNA: TGTGCCAGCGGGGTAGAAGAGACCCAGTACTTC.

This clone has only one observation. V gene TRBV6-1 combines with J gene TRBJ1-2; D is ambiguous. The CDR3 is 14 residues long. Germline V gives CDR1 MNHNS, CDR2 SASEGT. With 0 bases removed from V and 4 bases from J, the gap between germline ends came to 9 bases. The CDR3 is CASSEAGESYGYTF. The CDR3 nucleotides are TGTGCCAGCAGTGAAGCCGGGGAGAGCTATGGCTACACCTTC.